This T cell receptor beta chain was captured by sequencing in a study of T cells in localized non-small cell lung cancer. The germline V gene encodes CDR1 MNHNS and CDR2 SASEGT. The CDR3 covers 20 residues. J lost 4 bases, V lost 4 bases, and 15 bases had no gene match. To note about this clone: No antigen is known for it.

The study's findings and limits: Because only a single region of the tumor was sequenced, heterogeneity remains possible. There was higher T cell clonality in uninvolved adjacent lung than in tumor, and it was highest there.

Clones were read by immunoSEQ multiplex PCR, and TCRdb kept only the in-frame ones, dropping some. Altogether approximately 30,000 clones are present, around four fifths being singletons, with the ten largest covering about 40%. The TCR sequence derives from a male donor at least 60 years old with stage II squamous cell lung carcinoma. This chain connects TRBV6-1 to TRBJ2-6; TRBD1 agrees at 11 bases. This specimen consisted of peripheral blood, obtained before any cancer treatment. CDR3 nucleotides: TGTGCCAGCAGTGCCTTATTCTCGGGGACAGGGGGACTCGGGGCCAACGTCCTGACTTTC. Protein product: CASSALFSGTGGLGANVLTF.